These 14 T cell receptor beta chains were sequenced from one sample in a study of response to subunit inactivated influenza vaccine. TCRdb independently ran MiXCR on the RT-PCR reads; one entry per CDR3 protein. The table has 500,000 to 600,000 distinct CDR3 sequences, around 8% seen once; the top ten hold 13%. Sequenced here: PBMCs from blood, sampled around 25 months after vaccination. All receptors derive from a man aged 50 to 69 who received an inactivated influenza vaccine.

Comments on this clonotype: A much more abundant neighbour one base away suggests this may be a read error. The J gene is TRBJ2-1, the V gene TRBV7-9; D remains ambiguous. The CDR3 covers 15 residues. Trimming cost V 1 base and J 6 bases, with 13 bases left between them. In germline, CDR1 is SEHNR, CDR2 FQNEAQ (reference sequence). The CDR3 region has the DNA TGTGCCAGCAGCTTAGATGCAGTATTCCCCAATGAGCAGTTCTTC. The encoded protein is CASSLDAVFPNEQFF. The whole variable domain, filled in from reference TRBV7-9 and TRBJ2-1, reads DTGVSQNPRHKITKRGQNVTFRCDPISEHNRLYWYRQTLGQGPEFLTYFQNEAQLEKSRLLSDRFSAERPKGSFSTLEIQRTEQGDSAMYLCASSLDAVFPNEQFFGPGTRLTVL.

This chain joins TRBV7-2 and TRBJ2-7; possible D gene TRBD1, 6 bases. The CDR3 is 13 residues long. Trimming took 1 base from V and 11 from J, leaving 15 bases between them. Germline V gene data show CDR1 as SGHTA and CDR2 as FQGNSA. The CDR3 spells CASSLDSFQGKYF. The CDR3 DNA sequence: TGTGCCAGCAGCTTAGACTCATTCCAGGGGAAGTACTTC.

The table lists this clonotype with many counts. This chain uses TRBV20-1 with TRBJ2-1; tentative D call: TRBD1 (5 bases). CDR3 length: 12 residues. Germline V gives CDR1 DFQATT, CDR2 SNEGSKA (reference sequence). The V gene lost 6 bases and the J gene lost 8 bases, with 14 bases spanning the gap. The CDR3 bases are TGCAGTGCACCTAGGGGCGTGTATGAGCAGTTCTTC. Its protein is CSAPRGVYEQFF.

This clonotype was seen at least ten times. The CDR3 nucleotides read TGCGCCAGCAGCTTGGCAGGCCAGGGCAATCAGCCCCAGCATTTT. It is translated as CASSLAGQGNQPQHF. The chain links TRBV5-1 to TRBJ1-5; no firm D call. V was trimmed by 0 bases and J by 2 bases, leaving 9 bases between them. The CDR3 spans 15 residues. CDR1 and CDR2 from the germline V gene are SGHRS and YFSETQ.

The sample holds many counts of this clonotype. The CDR3 DNA sequence: TGCGCCAGCAGCCCCCGTCCCGGGACGGCCTATGGCTACACCTTC. Protein product: CASSPRPGTAYGYTF. V is TRBV5-1 and J is TRBJ1-2, with D perhaps TRBD1 (5 bases). The V gene's germline CDR1 is SGHRS and CDR2 YFSETQ. The CDR3 totals 15 residues. V lost 4 bases to trimming and J lost 4 bases, with 17 bases between them.

The chain has TRBV20-1 and TRBJ2-5, with D tentatively TRBD2 (5 bases). The V end was cut by 0 bases, the J end by 3 bases, with 23 bases between. Looked up from germline, CDR1 is DFQATT and CDR2 is SNEGSKA (reference sequence). The CDR3 has 18 residues. The CDR3 reads CSARDPFGVANTKETQYF. CDR3 sequence (DNA): TGCAGTGCTAGAGATCCGTTTGGGGTAGCGAATACCAAAGAGACCCAGTACTTC.

This clonotype was observed many times. The J gene is TRBJ1-6, the V gene TRBV12-3 or TRBV12-4; D unclear. V gave up 3 bases and J gave up 7 bases, with 10 bases separating them. This CDR3 comprises 14 residues. In DNA form, the CDR3 reads TGTGCCAGCAGTTTGCGGCAGCAGAATTCACCCCTCCACTTT. This sequence encodes CASSLRQQNSPLHF.

This chain links TRBV15 with TRBJ2-1; D is unresolved. V was clipped by 0 bases and J by 6 bases, with 21 bases between them. The V gene's germline CDR1 is LNHNV and CDR2 YYDKDF (reference sequence). This CDR3 comprises 18 residues. The CDR3 nucleotides are TGTGCCACCAGCAGAGATATGTTGTGGACCCCCACCTCCAATGAGCAGTTCTTC. It is translated as CATSRDMLWTPTSNEQFF.

This clonotype was seen more than once but under ten times. The V gene is TRBV4-3, the J gene TRBJ2-1; D not certain. Trimming stripped 0 bases from V and 9 bases from J, with 15 bases between. CDR3 length: 15 residues. Germline CDR1 reads LGHNA; CDR2 reads YSLEER. The DNA of the CDR3 is TGCGCCAGCAGCCAAGATCTTACCCCCCCAATTGAGCAGTTCTTC. Translated, it gives CASSQDLTPPIEQFF.

This clonotype appeared many times. The V call is TRBV4-2, the J call TRBJ1-2; D not resolved. With 0 bases removed from V and 0 bases from J, the gap between germline ends came to 8 bases. This CDR3 spans 15 amino acids. The germline V gene encodes CDR1 LGHNA and CDR2 YNFKEQ. The CDR3 DNA follows: TGTGCCAGCAGCCAAGATAAGACACCTAACTATGGCTACACCTTC. Translation: CASSQDKTPNYGYTF.

This clonotype was counted a single time. Just one base apart from a much larger clone, this may be a read error. V is TRBV3-1 and J is TRBJ2-2; D remains ambiguous. Looked up from germline, CDR1 is LGHDT and CDR2 is YNNKEL (reference sequence). V was trimmed by 8 bases and J by 0 bases, leaving 13 bases between them. The CDR3 covers 15 residues. This chain's CDR3 is CASRRPAPNTGELFF. CDR3 coding DNA: TGTGCCAGCCGCCGTCCCGCACCGAACACCGGGGAGCTGTTTTTT.

V is TRBV5-5 and J is TRBJ1-1; D uncertain. Germline CDR1 reads SGHKS; CDR2 reads YYEKEE (reference sequence). V dropped 1 base and J dropped 2 bases, with 9 bases sitting between them. The CDR3 totals 14 residues. CDR3 sequence: CASSLMGVNTEAFF. Here the CDR3 DNA reads TGTGCCAGCAGCTTGATGGGAGTAAACACTGAAGCTTTCTTT.

J is TRBJ2-7 and V is TRBV3-1; a weak D match, TRBD2 (7 bases). Trimming removed 0 bases at V and 7 bases at J, with 25 bases between. This CDR3 has 18 amino acids. From germline, CDR1 is LGHDT and CDR2 YNNKEL (reference sequence). CDR3 region: CASSQDPFVGGPSGEQYF. CDR3 DNA: TGTGCCAGCAGCCAAGACCCCTTTGTGGGGGGGCCATCTGGAGAGCAGTACTTC.

This chain uses TRBV7-2 with TRBJ2-7; D unclear. The CDR3 sequence is 13 residues long. V shed 5 bases and J shed 7 bases, with 15 bases lying between them. CDR1 and CDR2 (germline): SGHTA, FQGNSA. Here the CDR3 DNA reads TGTGCCAGCAGCGTAGGGTACTTTAGAGAGCAGTACTTC. It specifies CASSVGYFREQYF.